What follows are 27 T cell receptor beta chains derived from one specimen sequenced in a study of T cell responses to AZD1222 COVID-19 vaccine. Measured with immunoSEQ multiplex PCR; TCRdb has only the in-frame clones, and not every one. The profile shows some 150,000 clones, roughly nine tenths of them singletons. The material was peripheral blood, obtained on day 0 of AZD1222 vaccination. These receptors were collected from an adult in good health.

The rearrangement uses TRBV12-3 or TRBV12-4 and TRBJ1-1; no clear D. Trimming stripped 7 bases from V and 1 base from J, with 10 bases between. The CDR3 runs to 13 residues. Written as DNA, the CDR3 is TGTGCCAGCAACCGTCGACAGAACACTGAAGCTTTCTTT. It encodes CASNRRQNTEAFF.

This chain links TRBV21-1 with TRBJ2-7; the D call TRBD2 from the table was never checked on the DNA. TRBV21-1 is described as a pseudogene. The CDR3 is made up of 14 amino acids. DNA for the CDR3: TGTGCCAGCGGCTCTAGCGGGAGGGCGTACGAGCAGTACTTC. Encoded protein: CASGSSGRAYEQYF.

This clone turned up a few times. This chain uses TRBV28 with TRBJ1-6; D is ambiguous. CDR3 size: 16 residues. The ends were cut back, 5 bases at V and 7 bases at J, with 18 bases in the middle. Germline-derived CDR1 and CDR2 are MDHEN and SYDVKM. DNA for the CDR3: TGTGCCAGCAGTCCCCACTCTCTAACCTGGAATTCACCCCTCCACTTT. Its translation is CASSPHSLTWNSPLHF. Using reference TRBV28 and TRBJ1-6 for the parts outside the CDR3, the full variable domain is DVKVTQSSRYLVKRTGEKVFLECVQDMDHENMFWYRQDPGLGLRLIYFSYDVKMKEKGDIPEGYSVSREKKERFSLILESASTNQTSMYLCASSPHSLTWNSPLHFGNGTRLTVT.

The chain has TRBV4-1 and TRBJ1-6; 8 bases are a match to TRBD1. The CDR3 covers 16 residues. CDR1 is MGHRA and CDR2 is YSYEKL in the germline V gene. Losses at the gene ends were 4 bases for V and 1 base for J; bases not matched to a gene: 3. The CDR3 nucleotides are TGCGCCAGCAGCCCCGGACAGGGATCCTATAATTCACCCCTCCACTTT. Its protein product is CASSPGQGSYNSPLHF.

In its sample, this clone was seen once. The rearrangement links TRBV5-1 to TRBJ2-2, with TRBD1 matching 9 bases. From germline, CDR1 is SGHRS and CDR2 YFSETQ. Trimming removed 4 bases from V and 7 bases from J; junction bases left unmatched: 8. This CDR3 has 15 amino acids. CDR3 sequence (DNA): TGCGCCAGCAGCCCACAGGGGGCATACGGCGGGGAGCTGTTTTTT. Translated, it gives CASSPQGAYGGELFF. Variable domain in full (rest from reference TRBV5-1 and TRBJ2-2): KAGVTQTPRYLIKTRGQQVTLSCSPISGHRSVSWYQQTPGQGLQFLFEYFSETQRNKGNFPGRFSGRQFSNSRSEMNVSTLELGDSALYLCASSPQGAYGGELFFGEGSRLTVL.

This rearrangement joins TRBV7-9 to TRBJ2-1; 12 nucleotides agree with TRBD1. This CDR3 contains 16 residues. Germline lookup yields CDR1 SEHNR and CDR2 FQNEAQ (reference sequence). The J segment lost 7 bases and the V segment lost 0 bases, leaving 4 bases of the junction unmatched. The CDR3 sequence: CASSLAWDRGLNEQFF. In DNA form, the CDR3 reads TGTGCCAGCAGCTTAGCGTGGGACAGGGGGCTTAATGAGCAGTTCTTC.

The chain links TRBV28 to TRBJ2-7; possibly TRBD1 or TRBD2 for D (5 bases each). The germline V gene encodes CDR1 MDHEN and CDR2 SYDVKM. V was shortened by 4 bases and J by 6 bases, with 19 bases between the two germline ends. The CDR3 is made up of 15 amino acids. This CDR3 is CASSYTRGFVGEQYF. Written as DNA, the CDR3 is TGTGCCAGCAGTTATACCCGGGGCTTCGTAGGCGAGCAGTACTTC.

This clone was seen only once. The CDR3 protein is CASSLGATVLNEQFF. DNA for the CDR3: TGTGCCAGCAGCCTAGGGGCCACGGTTCTCAATGAGCAGTTCTTC. V and J are TRBV7-3 and TRBJ2-1; D perhaps matches TRBD1 (5 bases). Germline CDR1 SGHTA, CDR2 FQGTGA. V shed 5 bases and J shed 6 bases, with 17 bases lying between them. CDR3 length: 15 residues. Variable domain in full (rest from reference TRBV7-3 and TRBJ2-1): GAGVSQTPSNKVTEKGKYVELRCDPISGHTALYWYRQSLGQGPEFLIYFQGTGAADDSGLPNDRFFAVRPEGSVSTLKIQRTERGDSAVYLCASSLGATVLNEQFFGPGTRLTVL.

This chain joins TRBV30 and TRBJ1-4; D gene uncertain. Germline CDR1 reads GTSNPN; CDR2 reads SVGIG (reference sequence). The V end was cut by 0 bases, the J end by 4 bases, with 3 bases between. This CDR3 is 12 amino acids long. CDR3 sequence (DNA): TGTGCCTGGAGTGTGGTTAATGAAAAACTGTTTTTT. It specifies CAWSVVNEKLFF.

V gene TRBV5-1 combines with J gene TRBJ2-7; D not resolved. Trimming left V 4 bases short and J 4 bases short, with 12 bases between. The germline V gene encodes CDR1 SGHRS and CDR2 YFSETQ. The CDR3 has 13 amino acids. The CDR3 region is CASSPLVGYEQYF. The CDR3 region has the DNA TGCGCCAGCAGCCCGCTGGTGGGTTACGAGCAGTACTTC.

The V and J genes are TRBV7-2 and TRBJ2-2; 7 positions agree with TRBD2. The CDR3 runs to 14 residues. After removal of 1 base from V and 5 bases from J, the junction contained 1 base not matched to a gene. The germline V gene encodes CDR1 SGHTA and CDR2 FQGNSA. CDR3 in amino acids: CASSLGTRTGELFF. The CDR3, as DNA: TGTGCCAGCAGCTTAGGGACTAGGACCGGGGAGCTGTTTTTT.

The chain employs TRBV7-9 and TRBJ1-2; a weak D match, TRBD1 (5 bases). CDR3 size: 14 residues. V lost 3 bases and J lost 4, with 12 bases in between. CDR1 and CDR2 from the germline V gene are SEHNR and FQNEAQ (reference sequence). CDR3 in amino acids: CASSFRQSPYGYTF. CDR3 bases: TGTGCCAGCAGCTTTCGACAGTCTCCCTATGGCTACACCTTC.

V is TRBV6-5 and J is TRBJ1-1; weak D call: TRBD1 (6 bases). V lost 7 bases to trimming and J lost 5 bases, with 11 bases between them. The length of the CDR3 is 12 residues. The germline CDR1 and CDR2 sequences are MNHEY and SVGAGI. CDR3 sequence: CASKTGGTEAFF. The CDR3 DNA follows: TGTGCCAGCAAGACAGGTGGGACTGAAGCTTTCTTT.

The CDR3: CASLTPRGVNTEAFF. The CDR3 DNA reads as TGTGCCAGCCTGACACCGAGGGGGGTGAACACTGAAGCTTTCTTT. The chain is built from TRBV6-5 and TRBJ1-1; the D gene is possibly TRBD1 (6 bases). The CDR3 length is 15 residues. CDR1 MNHEY and CDR2 SVGAGI come from the germline V gene. V lost 8 bases and J lost 0, with 16 bases in between.

This chain uses TRBV11-3 with TRBJ2-2; possible D gene TRBD1, 5 bases. There are 14 residues in the CDR3. Trimming took off 5 bases at V and 1 base at J, with 8 bases between the two ends. Germline CDR1 reads SGHNT; CDR2 reads YENEEA. The CDR3 sequence: CASSDSRNTGELFF. For the CDR3, the DNA is TGTGCCAGCAGCGACAGTCGGAACACCGGGGAGCTGTTTTTT. Combining the CDR3 with reference TRBV11-3 and TRBJ2-2 gives the whole variable domain EAGVVQSPRYKIIEKKQPVAFWCNPISGHNTLYWYLQNLGQGPELLIRYENEEAVDDSQLPKDRFSAERLKGVDSTLKIQPAELGDSAVYLCASSDSRNTGELFFGEGSRLTVL.

The CDR3 sequence: CASSRTAGTAFYGYTF. The CDR3 DNA reads TGTGCCAGCAGTCGAACCGCCGGGACAGCCTTCTATGGCTACACCTTC. The genes are TRBV6-6 and TRBJ1-2; TRBD1 agrees at 7 bases. V was pared by 5 bases and J by 4 bases, with 13 bases of the junction left unmatched. The CDR3 has 16 residues. The germline V gene has CDR1 MNHNY and CDR2 SVGAGI (reference sequence).

This clone occurred a few times. The chain couples TRBV2 to TRBJ2-7; the D gene is possibly TRBD1 (5 bases). Trimming pared 1 base from V and 3 bases from J, leaving 16 bases between. The CDR3 has 16 residues. Germline CDR1 SNHLY, CDR2 FYNNEI. The CDR3, as DNA: TGTGCCAGCAGTGAAGATGCAGGGAACGGTAACTACGAGCAGTACTTC. Translating gives CASSEDAGNGNYEQYF.

The rearrangement joins TRBV19 to TRBJ2-3; a possible D gene is TRBD1 (5 bases). Germline CDR1 reads LNHDA; CDR2 reads SQIVND (reference sequence). V was shortened by 4 bases and J by 1 base, with 18 bases between the two germline ends. CDR3 size: 17 residues. The DNA of the CDR3 is TGTGCCAGTAGTACGGACGACAGCAAAATCGGCACAGATACGCAGTATTTT. Residues: CASSTDDSKIGTDTQYF. Drawing the rest from reference TRBV19 and TRBJ2-3, the complete variable domain is DGGITQSPKYLFRKEGQNVTLSCEQNLNHDAMYWYRQDPGQGLRLIYYSQIVNDFQKGDIAEGYSVSREKKESFPLTVTSAQKNPTAFYLCASSTDDSKIGTDTQYFGPGTRLTVL.

CDR3 residues: CASSTLDSTYEQYF. The CDR3 nucleotides read TGTGCCAGCTCCACTTTAGACAGTACCTACGAGCAGTACTTC. V usage is TRBV28 and J usage is TRBJ2-7, with D maybe TRBD1 (5 bases). This CDR3 contains 14 residues. V gave up 8 bases and J gave up 2 bases, with 16 bases separating them. Germline values: CDR1 MDHEN, CDR2 SYDVKM. The variable domain in full, completed from reference TRBV28 and TRBJ2-7, reads DVKVTQSSRYLVKRTGEKVFLECVQDMDHENMFWYRQDPGLGLRLIYFSYDVKMKEKGDIPEGYSVSREKKERFSLILESASTNQTSMYLCASSTLDSTYEQYFGPGTRLTVT.

The rearrangement uses TRBV30 and TRBJ1-4, with 9 bases matching TRBD1. Unmatched junction bases numbered 4, after V lost 7 bases and J lost 4 bases. The CDR3 covers 13 residues. Germline V gene lookup returns CDR1 GTSNPN and CDR2 SVGIG (reference sequence). The CDR3 nucleotides read TGTGCCTACCAGGACAGGGGTAATGAAAAACTGTTTTTT. Protein: CAYQDRGNEKLFF.

The chain employs TRBV6-5 and TRBJ1-2; the D is unclear. Germline-derived CDR1 and CDR2 are MNHEY and SVGAGI. This CDR3 is built from 16 residues. V lost 2 bases and J 6 bases, leaving 19 bases between the germline ends. CDR3 sequence (DNA): TGTGCCAGCAGTTACCTAAATAAGGCCAACAGCCATGGCTACACCTTC. Its protein product is CASSYLNKANSHGYTF.

The rearrangement uses TRBV3-1 (or the pseudogene TRBV3-2) and TRBJ2-7; weak D call: TRBD1 (6 bases). Germline values: CDR1 LGHDT, CDR2 YNNKEL (reference sequence). This CDR3 is built from 13 residues. Trimming removed 9 bases at V and 0 bases at J, with 12 bases between. The CDR3 DNA follows: TGTGCCAGAATAAGGGGGTTCTCCTACGAGCAGTACTTC. The encoded protein is CARIRGFSYEQYF.

This chain connects TRBV7-9 to TRBJ1-6; a possible D gene is TRBD1 (6 bases). V dropped 4 bases and J dropped 14 bases, with 18 bases sitting between them. CDR1 is SEHNR, CDR2 FQNEAQ, per germline (reference sequence). The CDR3 is 14 residues long. CDR3 region: CASSSKTGPFSLHF. DNA for the CDR3: TGTGCCAGCAGCTCAAAAACAGGGCCCTTTTCCCTCCACTTT.

The CDR3 DNA reads as TGTGCCACCAGCAGAGAACCTACCGGGCCTAGCGCAAACAATGAGCAGTTCTTC. Translation: CATSREPTGPSANNEQFF. The chain carries TRBV15 and TRBJ2-1; the D gene is possibly TRBD2 (6 bases). This CDR3 is built from 18 residues. CDR1 is LNHNV and CDR2 is YYDKDF in the germline V gene (reference sequence). V was clipped by 0 bases and J by 5 bases, with 20 bases between them.

The V gene is TRBV11-2, the J gene TRBJ2-3; 9 nucleotides line up with TRBD2. CDR1 is SGHAT and CDR2 is FQNNGV in the germline V gene. Trimming removed 5 bases from V and 0 bases from J; junction bases left unmatched: 9. This CDR3 comprises 17 residues. The CDR3 sequence is CASSQDRLAVSTDTQYF. The DNA of the CDR3 is TGTGCCAGCAGCCAGGACCGACTAGCGGTTAGCACAGATACGCAGTATTTT. Full variable domain (outside the CDR3, taken from reference TRBV11-2 and TRBJ2-3): EAGVAQSPRYKIIEKRQSVAFWCNPISGHATLYWYQQILGQGPKLLIQFQNNGVVDDSQLPKDRFSAERLKGVDSTLKIQPAKLEDSAVYLCASSQDRLAVSTDTQYFGPGTRLTVL.

This chain uses TRBV6-2 or TRBV6-3 with TRBJ2-1; D gene ambiguous. The V end lost 0 bases, the J end lost 9 bases, and 9 bases lay between the germline ends. This CDR3 region has 13 residues. Per the germline V gene, CDR1 is MNHEY and CDR2 is SVGEGT. CDR3: CASSYSKSTEQFF. CDR3 bases: TGTGCCAGCAGTTACTCGAAGAGTACTGAGCAGTTCTTC.

CDR3 sequence reads: CSAEGRDNYGYTF. DNA of the CDR3: TGCAGCGCGGAGGGACGGGATAACTATGGCTACACCTTC. V and J are TRBV29-1 and TRBJ1-2; tentative D call: TRBD1 (5 bases). V was cut by 7 bases and J by 1 base, with 13 bases left in between. The CDR3 extends over 13 amino acids. Germline V gene data show CDR1 as SQVTM and CDR2 as ANQGSEA.